What follows describes a single TCR beta chain. The sample belongs to a study of blood T cell repertoires in COVID-19. Overall study: The cDNA or gDNA used as material had been derived from T cells, B-cell-depleted T cells, or PBMCs.

In the authors' workflow: By means of reference gene primer amplification, nucleated cell counts were estimated. The method was immunoSEQ multiplex PCR; TCRdb's version includes in-frame clones alone and lacks a portion of them. V, J and clone size were drawn from that table, and D and trimming were deduced from the DNA. The top ten hold about 42% of the sample, which has about 80,000 clones, approximately 82% seen once. Trimming cost V 6 bases and J 4 bases, with 16 bases left between them. The CDR3 loop spans 15 amino acids. The germline V gene has CDR1 SGHAT and CDR2 FQNNGV. The receptor's source is an older man with active or convalescent COVID-19. Specimen: peripheral blood. V and J are TRBV11-2 and TRBJ2-1, with a weak D call TRBD2 (6 bases). The CDR3 region has the DNA TGTGCCAGCAGACTCAGGGAGGTCCCTTACAATGAGCAGTTCTTC. It codes for CASRLREVPYNEQFF.